This T cell receptor beta chain was identified during a study of blood T cell repertoires in COVID-19. This CDR3 is built from 16 residues. The germline V gene encodes CDR1 MDHEN and CDR2 SYDVKM. The V segment lost 4 bases and the J segment 1 base; nucleotides outside the gene matches: 7. The data were produced by immunoSEQ multiplex PCR, yet TCRdb's version contains in-frame clones alone and is incomplete. Here the sample spans roughly 230,000 clones, about 90% being singletons. Sequenced material: PBMCs or T cells enriched from blood (not recorded which). The receptor was derived from a woman aged 25 to 39 with acute COVID-19. The chain is built from TRBV28 and TRBJ2-5; TRBD1 matches 9 bases. DNA of the CDR3: TGTGCCAGCAGTTCCCCTAGGGGACAGGGCCAAGAGACCCAGTACTTC. Protein product: CASSSPRGQGQETQYF.